This T cell receptor beta chain was recovered during a study of blood T cell repertoires in COVID-19 (dated by TCRdb to about 2020). General notes on the study: Recovered participants in ImmuneRACE Cohort 3 were defined by two consecutive negative NP/OP PCR tests, clearance by a healthcare professional, or resolution of symptoms. The repertoires were released in a freely available public database intended as a resource for research on the immune response to SARS-CoV-2. Samples covering the acute and convalescent phases of COVID-19 were provided by collaborators in the United States, Italy and Spain. The material from the prospective study consisted of cDNA or gDNA derived from T cells, B-cell-depleted T cells, or PBMCs. The dataset comprised deeply sampled blood TCRbeta repertoires from subjects exposed to, actively infected with, or recovered from COVID-19. Sample metadata almost always included a de-identified subject ID, COVID-19 status, age in years and sex. Samples came from the ongoing ImmuneRACE study (first 160 participants) plus 1,254 subjects from 6 global collaborators. Where available, HLA class I and class II types were taken from metadata supplied by the sample provider and were not determined by assay-based typing. The paper's findings and limits, for the study overall: The amount of clinical and demographic metadata varied by source and participant and was provided uncurated.

TCRbeta CDR3 regions were amplified from genomic DNA using the immunoSEQ Assay, a bias-controlled multiplex PCR. The paper's data handling went like this. The number of nucleated cells in each sample was estimated by amplification of reference gene primers within the assay. To quantify the absolute abundance of each unique TCRbeta CDR3 rearrangement, sequence reads were collapsed and filtered. For each sample, productive Simpson clonality was calculated as the square root of Simpson's diversity index across productive rearrangements. Not all clones reach the TCRdb copy of this immuneACCESS table, which keeps in-frame sequences only. Checked studies attribute under half of the gap to unresolved V genes and leave the rest unexplained. The V and J calls and clone size come from that table; D and trimming were worked out from the DNA. The sample contains hundreds of thousands of clones, around nine tenths of them found a single time. 2% to 2.5% of the sample is taken by the ten largest.

V drops 8 bases and J drops 6 bases, leaving 7 bases in between. CDR1 LGHDT and CDR2 YNNKEL were looked up in the germline V gene (reference sequence). From its cysteine to its phenylalanine, the CDR3 spans 11 amino acids. Only CDR3 DNA is held: 33 bases, read in frame from base 1. As for this clone: Its antigen specificity is not known. Base qualities are missing; no much larger clone stands one base away.

Participants in the prospective study were enrolled through a virtual design, were aged about 18 to 90 years, and lived in fewer than 30 United States geographic areas. Cohort assignment in the prospective study relied on participant-reported clinical history from a screening survey and a study questionnaire. In the prospective study, whole blood, serum and a nasopharyngeal or oropharyngeal swab were collected from each participant by mobile phlebotomists. Additional blood draws and questionnaires over an approximately two-month period could optionally be provided by prospective study participants. Before DNA extraction, prospective study blood samples were shipped either frozen or at room temperature.

This receptor was identified in an older woman in a cohort exposed to, infected with or recovered from COVID-19 (not recorded which). The chain joins TRBV3-1 (or the pseudogene TRBV3-2) to TRBJ2-2; the D gene cannot be named for sure. Sequencing input: PBMCs or T cells enriched from blood (not recorded which). The CDR3 amino acid sequence is: CASRTAGELFF. The DNA is TGTGCCAGCCGAACGGCCGGGGAGCTGTTTTTT.